The 20 T cell receptor beta chains given below trace back to one sample, sequenced in a study of shared clonotypes between healthy human individuals. Here immunoSEQ multiplex PCR was the method, and the copy in TCRdb shows in-frame clones only, minus some. In the table there are 2 million to 2.5 million clones, about 95% of which are singletons. Naive-designated CD8 cells lacked CD45RO, were positively enriched for CCR7, and omitted terminally differentiated effector memory CD45RA+ cells. Sequencing was carried out using naive CD8+ T cells sorted from blood. The receptors here all came from a young man in good health.

The rearrangement uses TRBV5-4 and TRBJ2-7; 10 bases match TRBD2. Germline V gene sequence: CDR1 SGHNT, CDR2 YYREEE (reference sequence). J lost 1 base, V lost 3 bases, and 4 bases had no gene match. The CDR3 runs to 15 residues. The CDR3 DNA reads as TGTGCCAGCAGCTCCCCGACTAGCGGGTCCTACGAGCAGTACTTC. The encoded protein is CASSSPTSGSYEQYF.

For this clone: This specimen includes other DNA sequences encoding the same CDR3. The chain carries TRBV4-3 and TRBJ2-3; TRBD2 matches 12 bases. The CDR3 length is 15 residues. Looked up from germline, CDR1 is LGHNA and CDR2 is YSLEER. V trimming: 1 base; J trimming: 6 bases; junction bases outside the gene matches: 2. The CDR3 bases are TGCGCCAGCAGCCAAGGACTAGCGGGAGCCGATACGCAGTATTTT. Its translation: CASSQGLAGADTQYF.

This chain uses TRBV6-5 with TRBJ1-1, with D unresolved. V was trimmed by 2 bases and J by 0 bases, leaving 10 bases between them. The CDR3 spans 15 residues. Germline V lookup: CDR1 MNHEY, CDR2 SVGAGI. CDR3 bases: TGTGCCAGCAGTTACGCCGGATTCATGAACACTGAAGCTTTCTTT. Encoded protein: CASSYAGFMNTEAFF.

This rearrangement joins TRBV7-2 to TRBJ2-5; no clear D. The CDR3 length is 14 residues. Trimming pared 5 bases from V and 1 base from J, leaving 11 bases between. Germline V gives CDR1 SGHTA, CDR2 FQGNSA. Here the CDR3 reads CASSQDGPQETQYF. CDR3 DNA: TGTGCCAGCAGCCAAGACGGCCCCCAAGAGACCCAGTACTTC.

This clone was picked up one time. The sample contains more than one DNA sequence encoding this CDR3. The chain has TRBV9 and TRBJ1-5, with D unresolved. The CDR3 length is 12 residues. The V end was cut by 3 bases, the J end by 5 bases, with 6 bases between. CDR1 is SGDLS and CDR2 is YYNGEE in the germline V gene. The CDR3 here is CASSGGDQPQHF. The CDR3 DNA follows: TGTGCCAGCAGCGGAGGTGATCAGCCCCAGCATTTT.

Note on this clone: The junction differs from germline at one of its ends, possibly a read error. The V call is TRBV2, the J call TRBJ2-5; 8 bases are shared with TRBD1. The CDR3 has 9 amino acids. CDR1 is SNHLY and CDR2 is FYNNEI in the germline V gene. The CDR3 here is CASGGQEDF. CDR3 coding DNA: TGTGCCAGCGGGGGACAGGAGGACTTC.

The V and J genes are TRBV7-9 and TRBJ2-3, with no clear D. V dropped 5 bases and J dropped 4 bases, with 13 bases sitting between them. The CDR3 is made up of 14 amino acids. CDR1 and CDR2 (germline): SEHNR, FQNEAQ (reference sequence). CDR3 nucleotides: TGTGCCAGCAGCCCACCCCCTAGTTCAGATACGCAGTATTTT. Translation gives CASSPPPSSDTQYF.

CDR3 sequence reads: CASSVAGTNEKLFF. CDR3 sequence (DNA): TGTGCCAGCAGCGTAGCAGGGACTAATGAAAAACTGTTTTTT. The gene calls are TRBV9 and TRBJ1-4; D might be TRBD1 (5 bases). From germline, CDR1 is SGDLS and CDR2 YYNGEE. The germline V and J ends were trimmed by 0 bases and 2 bases, with 5 bases remaining between them. There are 14 residues in the CDR3.

V usage is TRBV4-1 and J usage is TRBJ2-2; D is possibly TRBD1 (7 bases). With 1 base removed from V and 4 bases from J, the gap between germline ends came to 16 bases. There are 17 residues in the CDR3. Germline CDR1 MGHRA, CDR2 YSYEKL. This CDR3 reads CASSQVLAGGGTGELFF. The CDR3 bases are TGCGCCAGCAGCCAAGTATTGGCAGGGGGAGGCACCGGGGAGCTGTTTTTT.

This clone has just one count. The V and J genes are TRBV6-6 and TRBJ1-6, with D possibly TRBD1 on 5 matching bases. The CDR3 length is 16 residues. Trimming removed 7 bases at V and 5 bases at J, with 18 bases between. Germline V CDR1 and CDR2: MNHNY, SVGAGI (reference sequence). The chain's CDR3 is CASTDLKGFDNSPLHF. The CDR3 DNA reads as TGTGCCAGCACCGATTTGAAGGGGTTCGATAATTCACCCCTCCACTTT.

The V gene is TRBV4-1, the J gene TRBJ2-7; 8 bases are a match to TRBD1. Looked up from germline, CDR1 is MGHRA and CDR2 is YSYEKL. J gave up 4 bases and V 3 bases, and 14 bases lay outside the gene matches. The CDR3 is 17 amino acids. CDR3 in amino acids: CASSQVLGTGLSYEQYF. The CDR3 coding sequence is TGCGCCAGCAGCCAGGTACTTGGGACAGGTCTTTCTTACGAGCAGTACTTC.

A single count supports this clone. V and J are TRBV11-2 and TRBJ2-7; 9 bases are shared with TRBD2. Trimming at V came to 0 bases and at J to 4 bases, leaving 4 bases not matched to a gene. The CDR3 spans 15 residues. In germline, CDR1 is SGHAT, CDR2 FQNNGV. CDR3 bases: TGTGCCAGCAGCTTAGATCGGCTAGCGGGATACGAGCAGTACTTC. It encodes CASSLDRLAGYEQYF.

The chain joins TRBV28 to TRBJ2-5; perhaps TRBD1 as D (5 bases). The J call may be wrong; the DNA end is better matched by TRBJ2-7. Germline lookup yields CDR1 MDHEN and CDR2 SYDVKM. The CDR3 extends over 14 amino acids. The CDR3 here is CASSFGQGKYEQYF. Here the CDR3 DNA reads TGTGCCAGCAGTTTTGGGCAGGGAAAATACGAGCAGTACTTC.

V usage is TRBV5-6 and J usage is TRBJ1-2; no reliable D call. This CDR3 spans 14 amino acids. CDR1 is SGHDT, CDR2 YYEEEE, per germline. The V gene lost 3 bases and the J gene lost 1 base, with 10 bases spanning the gap. This chain's CDR3 is CASSYPTNNYGYTF. CDR3 in DNA: TGTGCCAGCAGCTACCCGACAAATAACTATGGCTACACCTTC. The complete variable domain, with remaining parts taken from reference TRBV5-6 and TRBJ1-2, reads DAGVTQSPTHLIKTRGQQVTLRCSPKSGHDTVSWYQQALGQGPQFIFQYYEEEERQRGNFPDRFSGHQFPNYSSELNVNALLLGDSALYLCASSYPTNNYGYTFGSGTRLTVV.

The chain's CDR3 is CASSTPRSAYEQYF. CDR3 bases: TGTGCCAGCAGTACCCCGCGGAGCGCCTACGAGCAGTACTTC. The chain links TRBV6-5 to TRBJ2-7; no clear D gene. The germline V gene encodes CDR1 MNHEY and CDR2 SVGAGI. This CDR3 comprises 14 residues. Trimming shortened V by 5 bases and J by 2 bases, and 13 bases separated the two germline ends.

The rearrangement uses TRBV6-4 and TRBJ1-4, with a weak D call TRBD1 (5 bases). V shed 7 bases and J shed 0 bases, with 15 bases lying between them. This CDR3 region has 16 residues. From germline, CDR1 is MRHNA and CDR2 SNTAGT. This CDR3 reads CASTGRPGTTNEKLFF. CDR3 bases: TGTGCCAGCACGGGACGCCCTGGCACAACTAATGAAAAACTGTTTTTT.

The rearrangement joins TRBV27 to TRBJ2-2; 9 bases match TRBD2. The CDR3 sequence is 15 residues long. Per germline, CDR1 MNHEY and CDR2 SMNVEV (reference sequence). The ends lost 7 bases at V and 6 bases at J; junction bases unmatched: 9. CDR3 in DNA: TGTGCCAGCAACCACGGAGGACTAGCGTCCGGGGAGCTGTTTTTT. It is translated as CASNHGGLASGELFF.

V and J are TRBV4-1 and TRBJ2-7; 8 bases fit TRBD2. The CDR3 extends over 15 amino acids. Germline V gene lookup returns CDR1 MGHRA and CDR2 YSYEKL. V lost 3 bases, J lost 2 bases, and 6 bases stayed unmatched. The CDR3 DNA sequence: TGCGCCAGCAGCCACCTTAGCGGGGACACCTACGAGCAGTACTTC. This encodes CASSHLSGDTYEQYF.

V and J are TRBV19 and TRBJ1-5; D not resolved. Germline CDR1 is LNHDA and CDR2 is SQIVND (reference sequence). Trimming stripped 4 bases from V and 4 bases from J, with 8 bases between. The CDR3 totals 13 residues. CDR3 sequence (DNA): TGTGCCAGTAGTACAGACGAGAATCAGCCCCAGCATTTT. This encodes CASSTDENQPQHF.

J is TRBJ2-7 and V is TRBV5-6, with D perhaps TRBD2 (6 bases). This CDR3 comprises 14 residues. The germline gives CDR1 SGHDT, CDR2 YYEEEE. Trimming cost V 6 bases and J 2 bases, with 15 bases left between them. Here the CDR3 reads CASTWGVQTYEQYF. As DNA, the CDR3 is TGTGCCAGCACCTGGGGGGTACAGACCTACGAGCAGTACTTC.